A selection of T cell receptor beta chains follows, all from one sample in a study of CD8+ T cells in alopecia areata. Only in-frame clones appear in the TCRdb table, and some are missing; sequencing was by immunoSEQ multiplex PCR. Among roughly 200,000 clones listed, roughly 53% were seen once. The sequenced sample was CD8+ T cells sorted from blood, obtained at week 24, from a patient treated with tofacitinib. Receptors originate from a human donor with alopecia areata. Each CDR3 is given with its conserved first and last residue. D genes are given only for firm matches. Clone size appears in some rows only: once, few, many, or a class for an expanded clone.

J,D,size,V,CDR3,DNA
TRBJ2-7,TRBD2,many,TRBV4-2,CASSQEGGEPTYEQYF,TGTGCCAGCAGCCAAGAGGGAGGGGAGCCAACCTACGAGCAGTACTTC
TRBJ2-1,TRBD1,-,TRBV29-1,CSVARGQVINEQFF,TGCAGCGTTGCGAGGGGGCAGGTTATCAATGAGCAGTTCTTC
TRBJ2-2,-,-,TRBV25-1,CASSDALELFF,TGTGCCAGCAGTGACGCCCTGGAGCTGTTTTTT
TRBJ2-5,-,-,TRBV7-8,CASQVGVEGGLETQYF,TGTGCCAGCCAGGTTGGGGTTGAGGGAGGATTGGAGACCCAGTACTTC
TRBJ1-3,-,few,TRBV19,CASSGVGTAKGDTIYF,TGTGCCAGTAGTGGAGTCGGGACGGCGAAGGGAGACACCATATATTTT
TRBJ1-2,TRBD1,-,TRBV2,CASPRTGDNYGYTF,TGTGCCAGCCCCAGAACAGGGGATAACTATGGCTACACCTTC
TRBJ1-1,-,once,TRBV6-6,CASSPTRRVTEAFF,TGTGCCAGCAGTCCAACTAGGAGGGTCACTGAAGCTTTCTTT
TRBJ2-5,-,-,TRBV28,CASRAGTETQYF,TGTGCCAGCAGGGCAGGGACGGAGACCCAGTACTTC
TRBJ1-5,-,-,TRBV27,CASSLRLGSNQPQHF,TGTGCCAGCAGTTTAAGGTTGGGGAGCAATCAGCCCCAGCATTTT
TRBJ2-5,TRBD2,-,TRBV9,CASSVGSGGLETQYF,TGTGCCAGCAGCGTAGGTAGCGGGGGGTTGGAGACCCAGTACTTC
TRBJ2-7,-,few,TRBV13,CASSLTMGDLGYEQYF,TGTGCCAGCAGCTTAACTATGGGGGATTTGGGGTACGAGCAGTACTTC